This T cell receptor (beta chain) is drawn from a study of blood T cell repertoires in COVID-19. Looking at the study overall: PBMCs, B-cell-depleted T cells, or T cells were the source of the cDNA or gDNA that made up the material.

As originally analysed: By means of reference gene primer amplification, nucleated cell counts were estimated. Measured with immunoSEQ multiplex PCR; TCRdb has only the in-frame clones, and not every one. V and J calls and clone size are those listed in that table; D and trimming were worked out from the DNA. Of fewer than 450,000 clones in the sample, nearly 90% were seen once. Participants spanned ages about 18 to 95 years and resided in about two dozen US areas. V was shortened by 5 bases and J by 2 bases, with 11 bases between the two germline ends. The germline CDR1 and CDR2 sequences are SGHRS and YFSETQ. This CDR3 is built from 13 residues.

The clonotype comes from a woman aged 40 to 50 with acute COVID-19. J is TRBJ2-7 and V is TRBV5-1, with a weak D call TRBD1 (5 bases). The sequencing input was PBMCs or T cells enriched from blood (not recorded which). The CDR3 sequence: CASRQGVTYEQYF. The CDR3 DNA follows: TGCGCCAGCAGACAAGGGGTTACCTACGAGCAGTACTTC.